This TCR beta chain was identified during a study of T cell changes during pregnancy in multiple sclerosis. V shed 1 base, J shed 6 bases, and the junction held 10 bases outside the gene matches. Germline V gene data show CDR1 as SGHKS and CDR2 as YYEKEE (reference sequence). The CDR3 spans 17 residues. TCRdb's table, derived via immunoSEQ multiplex PCR, lists solely in-frame clones and lacks some. The data show tens of thousands of clones, about 91% seen once. The rearrangement uses TRBV5-5 and TRBJ1-5; 10 bases map to TRBD1. This clonotype originated in a female donor with multiple sclerosis, enrolled in a pregnancy study. The sequencing used CD4+ T cells from peripheral blood mononuclear cells, collected after pregnancy. In nucleotides, the CDR3 is TGTGCCAGCAGCTTGCGCCTTCTGGACAGGGGGACTCAGCCCCAGCATTTT. Its translation is CASSLRLLDRGTQPQHF.